The 8 T cell receptor beta chains given below trace back to one sample, sequenced in a study of T cell repertoires in cytomegalovirus infection. No cognate antigen is known for these TCRs. In TCRdb, the reads were re-called with MiXCR into one record per CDR3 protein. The table lists about 890,000 distinct CDR3 sequences, around 32% of them singletons. The sequences come from cultured CD8+ T cells from PBMCs, collected from culture after CMV antigen stimulation. Source of these receptors: a human donor in good health (CMV status not recorded). Some clones in this sample may be carry-over from other donors' samples.

This chain connects TRBV12-3 or TRBV12-4 to TRBJ1-5; 7 bases align to TRBD1. The CDR3 extends over 17 amino acids. With 5 bases clipped from V and 3 bases from J, the junction kept 13 bases outside the gene matches. CDR3 bases: TGTGCCAGCAGTCCAGGGGGGGGCTGGGGCTACAATCAGCCCCAGCATTTT. This encodes CASSPGGGWGYNQPQHF.

This clonotype appeared a few times. J is TRBJ1-1 and V is TRBV11-3; D ambiguous. CDR3 length: 13 amino acids. V lost 3 bases and J 5 bases, leaving 10 bases between the germline ends. Germline CDR1 and CDR2: SGHNT and YENEEA. The CDR3 nucleotides are TGTGCCAGCAGCTTTCTCATGGGGACTGAAGCTTTCTTT. Its translation is CASSFLMGTEAFF. The full variable domain, rest sourced from reference TRBV11-3 and TRBJ1-1, is EAGVVQSPRYKIIEKKQPVAFWCNPISGHNTLYWYLQNLGQGPELLIRYENEEAVDDSQLPKDRFSAERLKGVDSTLKIQPAELGDSAVYLCASSFLMGTEAFFGQGTRLTVV.

Concerning this clonotype: Possible read error: a much larger clone is one base away. The V and J genes are TRBV7-7 and TRBJ2-1, with 12 nucleotides matching TRBD2. Germline CDR1 and CDR2: SSHAT and FNYEAQ (reference sequence). CDR3 length: 15 residues. The chain's CDR3 is CPSSLAGGPLSEQFF. CDR3 bases: TGTCCTAGTTCCCTAGCGGGGGGGCCTTTGAGTGAGCAGTTCTTC.

Worth noting for this clonotype: With a much larger clone just one base away, this may be a read error. The chain carries TRBV7-9 and TRBJ1-5; D gene ambiguous. The V end lost 3 bases, the J end lost 3 bases, and 15 bases lay between the germline ends. The CDR3 contains 16 residues. Looked up from germline, CDR1 is SEHNR and CDR2 is FQNEAQ (reference sequence). The CDR3: CASSFGPAFDNQPQHF. CDR3 sequence (DNA): TGTGCCAGCAGCTTCGGCCCGGCCTTCGACAATCAGCCCCAGCATTTT.

This clonotype was detected only a few times. The chain combines TRBV6-2 or TRBV6-3 with TRBJ2-7; D is ambiguous. Per germline, CDR1 MNHEY and CDR2 SVGEGT. The CDR3 contains 11 residues. Trimming took 2 bases from V and 3 from J, leaving 2 bases between them. In nucleotides, the CDR3 is TGTGCCAGCAGTTACCTCTACGAGCAGTACGTC. Encoded protein: CASSYLYEQYV.

In this sample, this clonotype turned up once. The chain joins TRBV10-1 to TRBJ2-7; 7 bases fit TRBD1. Germline V gene sequence: CDR1 WNHNN, CDR2 SYGVQD (reference sequence). J was trimmed by 2 bases and V by 3 bases; bases with no gene match: 7. The CDR3 sequence is 15 residues long. This CDR3 is CASSERTGETYEQYF. Here the CDR3 DNA reads TGCGCCAGCAGTGAACGGACAGGAGAGACCTACGAGCAGTACTTC.

V is TRBV6-1 and J is TRBJ2-6, with D tentatively TRBD1 (6 bases). Trimming stripped 8 bases from V and 0 bases from J, with 8 bases between. The CDR3 runs to 14 residues. CDR1 is MNHNS and CDR2 is SASEGT in the germline V gene. Written as DNA, the CDR3 is TGTGCCAGCCGGACAGACTCTGGGGCCAACGTCCTGACTTTC. Translating gives CASRTDSGANVLTF.

This clonotype was recorded at least ten times. The V and J genes are TRBV5-1 and TRBJ2-7, with D perhaps assigned TRBD1 or TRBD2 (6 bases each). Looked up from germline, CDR1 is SGHRS and CDR2 is YFSETQ. This CDR3 comprises 14 residues. Trimming cost V 5 bases and J 6 bases, with 18 bases left between them. This CDR3 is CASSRGGQLSEQYF. CDR3 nucleotides: TGCGCCAGCAGTCGAGGGGGGCAACTTTCCGAGCAGTACTTC.